This T cell receptor (beta chain) was sequenced in a study of blood T cell repertoires in COVID-19. Study-wide background: Specimens from acute and convalescent COVID-19 originated in the United States, Italy and Spain.

V lost 4 bases and J lost 5, with 13 bases in between. CDR1 and CDR2 (germline): SGDLS, YYNGEE. This CDR3 has 15 amino acids. Libraries were prepared by immunoSEQ multiplex PCR; TCRdb keeps only in-frame clonotypes and omits some of them. The sample includes about 160,000 clones, roughly 84% seen only once; the top ten take under 12%. Sequenced material: peripheral blood. This receptor was obtained from a woman of 80 years or more with active or convalescent COVID-19. The rearrangement joins TRBV9 to TRBJ1-6; D might be TRBD1 (6 bases). CDR3 nucleotide sequence: TGTGCCAGCAGCCGGACAGTTACCGATAATTCACCCCTCCACTTT. Its translation: CASSRTVTDNSPLHF.